This section outlines one TCR beta chain sequence together with its context. The antigen is unknown. V trimming: 4 bases; J trimming: 1 base; junction bases outside the gene matches: 7. Germline V CDR1 and CDR2: SGHTA, FQGNSA. The CDR3 totals 16 residues. These data are taken from a study of cytomegalovirus exposure and HLA in healthy donors. Notes on the study in general: Reportedly, HLA-A and HLA-B alleles of most subjects were accurately predicted from TCR beta. The analysis excluded some indistinguishable V segments, including TRBV6-2 and TRBV6-3. Presence/absence analyses treated sequencing depth as roughly uniform across donors.

The PCR used 60 Vbeta and 13 Jbeta primers. Here immunoSEQ multiplex PCR was the method, and the copy in TCRdb shows in-frame clones only, minus some. The sample holds 200,000 to 250,000 clones, around 80% seen once. The chain couples TRBV7-2 to TRBJ2-1; TRBD1 matches at 7 bases. This clonotype was obtained from a man aged 18 to 29 in good health and CMV-seronegative. Sequencing input: PBMCs. CDR3 in amino acids: CASSSRQGESYNEQFF. The CDR3 DNA follows: TGTGCCAGCAGCTCGAGACAGGGTGAATCCTACAATGAGCAGTTCTTC. Variable domain in full (rest from reference TRBV7-2 and TRBJ2-1): GAGVSQSPSNKVTEKGKDVELRCDPISGHTALYWYRQSLGQGLEFLIYFQGNSAPDKSGLPSDRFSAERTGGSVSTLTIQRTQQEDSAVYLCASSSRQGESYNEQFFGPGTRLTVL.